In its sample, the clone carrying this T cell receptor beta chain was seen once. Measured with immunoSEQ multiplex PCR; TCRdb has only the in-frame clones, and not every one. The sample consists of approximately 41,000 clones, around nine tenths of them appearing once. These data originate in a study of T cell changes during pregnancy in multiple sclerosis. The germline V gene encodes CDR1 SGHTA and CDR2 FQGNSA. The CDR3 consists of 15 residues. Between the trimmed V and J ends, which lost 3 bases and 1 base, there was a span of 11 bases. J is TRBJ2-3 and V is TRBV7-2; D is possibly TRBD2 (6 bases). The sample was CD4+ T cells from peripheral blood mononuclear cells, taken in the second trimester of pregnancy. The origin of this receptor is a female donor in good health, enrolled as a control in a pregnancy study. The CDR3 is CASSLVSSGTDTQYF. CDR3 sequence (DNA): TGTGCCAGCAGCTTGGTTTCTAGCGGCACAGATACGCAGTATTTT.